The 26 T cell receptor beta chains listed next were all sequenced from one sample in a study of T cells in Graves' hyperthyroidism and ophthalmopathy. TCR beta CDR3 region amplification was performed from RNA transcripts. The HTBI primer set served for first-round RT-PCR of the TCR CDR3. TCRdb re-derived calls from the multiplex PCR reads in MiXCR, one entry per CDR3 protein. The sample consists of roughly 560,000 distinct CDR3 sequences, roughly 14% of them appearing once. Material: blood. The receptors were sampled from a woman in her 40s with Graves' ophthalmopathy.

In this sample, this clonotype turned up many times. The chain has TRBV29-1 and TRBJ1-1; the D gene is possibly TRBD1 (5 bases). The V gene lost 7 bases and the J gene lost 0 bases, with 6 bases spanning the gap. Germline V gives CDR1 SQVTM, CDR2 ANQGSEA. There are 11 residues in the CDR3. CDR3 region: CSGTLNTEAFF. The CDR3, as DNA: TGCAGCGGGACACTGAACACTGAAGCTTTCTTT.

This clonotype was observed at least ten times. The rearrangement links TRBV19 to TRBJ1-3; D unclear. V was pared by 5 bases and J by 8 bases, with 16 bases between. Per germline, CDR1 LNHDA and CDR2 SQIVND (reference sequence). The CDR3 contains 14 residues. The CDR3 sequence: CASSPLHGPDTIYF. As DNA, the CDR3 is TGTGCCAGTAGTCCCCTCCACGGGCCGGACACCATATATTTT.

V is TRBV12-3 or TRBV12-4 and J is TRBJ1-5; D may be TRBD1 (5 bases). V lost 2 bases, J lost 3 bases, and 11 bases lay in between. CDR3 length equals 15 residues. The chain's CDR3 is CASSLRGAHNQPQHF. In DNA, the CDR3 is TGTGCCAGCAGTTTAAGAGGGGCTCACAATCAGCCCCAGCATTTT.

There are many counts of this clonotype. J is TRBJ2-5 and V is TRBV28, with 10 bases that match TRBD1. The ends lost 5 bases at V and 1 base at J; junction bases unmatched: 4. This CDR3 comprises 15 residues. The germline gives CDR1 MDHEN, CDR2 SYDVKM. The CDR3 here is CASSPRTGGQETQYF. The DNA of the CDR3 is TGTGCCAGCAGTCCGAGGACAGGGGGCCAAGAGACCCAGTACTTC.

This clonotype has ten or more counts. This chain links TRBV20-1 with TRBJ2-5, with TRBD1 identical over 10 bases. This CDR3 is 13 amino acids long. Germline-derived CDR1 and CDR2 are DFQATT and SNEGSKA (reference sequence). Trimming cost V 6 bases and J 5 bases; bases outside gene matches: 6. Here the CDR3 DNA reads TGCAGTGCCCAGGACAGGGGGGGTGAGACCCAGTACTTC. It yields the protein CSAQDRGGETQYF.

The chain employs TRBV11-3 and TRBJ1-1; TRBD1 matches at 7 bases. The CDR3 totals 14 residues. V lost 8 bases and J lost 5; bases outside the gene matches: 11. Looked up from germline, CDR1 is SGHNT and CDR2 is YENEEA. The CDR3 here is CASRGQSFRTEAFF. As DNA, the CDR3 is TGTGCCAGCCGGGGACAGTCCTTTCGAACTGAAGCTTTCTTT.

The chain joins TRBV2 to TRBJ1-1, with TRBD1 as a possible D gene (5 bases). Trimming removed 5 bases from V and 3 bases from J, with 13 bases in between. The CDR3 contains 14 residues. Per germline, CDR1 SNHLY and CDR2 FYNNEI. CDR3 loop: CASSRWGLDTEAFF. The CDR3 nucleotides read TGTGCCAGCAGTCGATGGGGGTTGGACACTGAAGCTTTCTTT.

This clonotype was seen many times. This chain connects TRBV20-1 to TRBJ2-5; D is unclear. The V and J ends lost 4 bases and 2 bases respectively, with 8 bases between them. The CDR3 loop spans 12 amino acids. CDR1 DFQATT and CDR2 SNEGSKA come from the germline V gene (reference sequence). The CDR3 loop is CSATKTQETQYF. In DNA, the CDR3 is TGCAGTGCTACAAAGACTCAAGAGACCCAGTACTTC.

Only a few counts were recorded for this clonotype. This sequence joins TRBV18 and TRBJ2-7; perhaps TRBD2 as D (5 bases). Germline loops: CDR1 KGHSH, CDR2 LQKENI. The V gene lost 3 bases and the J gene lost 7 bases, with 22 bases spanning the gap. The CDR3 loop spans 16 amino acids. DNA of the CDR3: TGTGCCAGCTCACCCACTAGACAAGGGAGCCCGGAGGAGCAGTACTTC. Its protein product is CASSPTRQGSPEEQYF.

This clonotype was detected ten times or more. The rearrangement joins TRBV19 to TRBJ1-5; 7 bases fit TRBD1. This CDR3 has 16 residues. CDR1 and CDR2 from the germline V gene are LNHDA and SQIVND (reference sequence). Trimming cost V 9 bases and J 0 bases; bases outside gene matches: 11. The DNA for the CDR3 is TGTGCCAGCACGCTCCGGGACAGCCATAGCAATCAGCCCCAGCATTTT. Its translation is CASTLRDSHSNQPQHF.

The table lists this clonotype with many counts. The chain carries TRBV7-3 and TRBJ1-1, with TRBD1 identical over 7 bases. Trimming cost V 6 bases and J 1 base; bases outside gene matches: 8. Germline V lookup: CDR1 SGHTA, CDR2 FQGTGA. The CDR3 spans 15 residues. The CDR3: CASRLTGTENTEAFF. The CDR3 region has the DNA TGTGCCAGCAGGCTGACCGGGACAGAGAACACTGAAGCTTTCTTT.

In this sample, this clonotype turned up many times. The chain uses TRBV12-3 or TRBV12-4 and TRBJ2-6, with D perhaps matching TRBD1 (5 bases). Trimming pared 3 bases from V and 1 base from J, leaving 22 bases between. This CDR3 contains 20 residues. The CDR3 protein is CASSFGPWVRSGSGANVLTF. CDR3 DNA sequence: TGTGCCAGCAGTTTTGGACCTTGGGTTCGATCAGGGTCTGGGGCCAACGTCCTGACTTTC.

As concerns this clonotype: This could be a read error, since a much larger clone is one nucleotide away. The chain combines TRBV10-3 with TRBJ2-1; D gene ambiguous. This CDR3 contains 13 residues. Trimming pared 3 bases from V and 13 bases from J, leaving 16 bases between. Germline CDR1 ENHRY, CDR2 SYGVKD. The CDR3 region has the DNA TGTGCCATCAGTGATATAGGCCTGAGGACCCAGTTCTTC. Encoded protein: CAISDIGLRTQFF.

The genes are TRBV12-3 or TRBV12-4 and TRBJ1-5; the match to TRBD1 covers 9 bases. This CDR3 is 17 amino acids long. V lost 3 bases to trimming and J lost 3 bases; unmatched junction nucleotides: 9. The CDR3 coding sequence is TGTGCCAGCAGTTTCCGGGACAGGGTTAACGACAATCAGCCCCAGCATTTT. Amino acid sequence: CASSFRDRVNDNQPQHF.

The sample holds a few counts of this clonotype. The rearrangement joins TRBV5-1 to TRBJ1-1; D is possibly TRBD1 (6 bases). Germline V lookup: CDR1 SGHRS, CDR2 YFSETQ. V lost 3 bases to trimming and J lost 1 base, with 16 bases between them. The CDR3 is made up of 16 amino acids. CDR3 protein: CASSYRTVFRNTEAFF. The CDR3 nucleotides read TGCGCCAGCAGCTATCGGACAGTTTTTAGGAACACTGAAGCTTTCTTT.

This clonotype has ten or more counts. V usage is TRBV12-3 or TRBV12-4 and J usage is TRBJ2-7, with 7 bases aligning to TRBD2. This CDR3 spans 14 amino acids. The V segment lost 6 bases and the J segment 0 bases; nucleotides outside the gene matches: 5. Here the CDR3 DNA reads TGTGCCAGCAGGGCTAGCGGCCGCTCCTACGAGCAGTACTTC. It specifies CASRASGRSYEQYF.

In this sample, this clonotype turned up a few times. V usage is TRBV19 and J usage is TRBJ2-7, with D possibly TRBD1 on 5 matching bases. V was pared by 1 base and J by 3 bases, with 10 bases between. The CDR3 is made up of 14 amino acids. Germline V gene data show CDR1 as LNHDA and CDR2 as SQIVND (reference sequence). CDR3 bases: TGTGCCAGTAGTATAGGGGGCACCGACTACGAGCAGTACTTC. Translation gives CASSIGGTDYEQYF.

This clonotype has at least ten counts. V is TRBV20-1 and J is TRBJ1-1; D uncertain. Trimming stripped 1 base from V and 0 bases from J, with 12 bases between. The CDR3 has 15 amino acids. The germline V gene encodes CDR1 DFQATT and CDR2 SNEGSKA (reference sequence). CDR3 coding DNA: TGCAGTGCTAGAGCCGCCGAGCGCTTGAACACTGAAGCTTTCTTT. Protein sequence: CSARAAERLNTEAFF.

This clonotype has ten or more counts. The rearrangement uses TRBV6-5 and TRBJ1-2, with unresolved D. V lost 2 bases and J 4 bases, leaving 17 bases between the germline ends. Germline V gene lookup returns CDR1 MNHEY and CDR2 SVGAGI. The CDR3 runs to 16 residues. The CDR3 here is CASSYVLGGEGYGYTF. Here the CDR3 DNA reads TGTGCCAGCAGTTACGTACTCGGCGGCGAAGGCTATGGCTACACCTTC.

Ten or more counts support this clonotype. The chain couples TRBV29-1 to TRBJ1-2, with TRBD1 matching over 7 bases. The CDR3 runs to 14 residues. The germline V gene encodes CDR1 SQVTM and CDR2 ANQGSEA. Trimming took 2 bases from V and 4 from J; bases not matched to a gene: 7. CDR3 sequence reads: CSVELQGFRYGYTF. Written as DNA, the CDR3 is TGCAGCGTTGAACTACAGGGGTTCCGCTATGGCTACACCTTC.

This clonotype was seen many times. The CDR3 DNA sequence: TGTGCCATCAGTGAACTTAGAGGGACAGGGAGGACTGGAAACACCATATATTTT. It translates to CAISELRGTGRTGNTIYF. V is TRBV10-3 and J is TRBJ1-3; TRBD1 matches 9 bases. V dropped 3 bases and J dropped 2; count of bases not matched to a gene: 11. Germline V gene lookup returns CDR1 ENHRY and CDR2 SYGVKD. CDR3 length equals 18 residues.

Details on this clonotype: One end of the junction does not line up with germline, which may come from a read error. The gene calls are TRBV20-1 and TRBJ2-5; 9 bases are a match to TRBD1. CDR1 and CDR2 from the germline V gene are DFQATT and SNEGSKA (reference sequence). This CDR3 region has 14 residues. CDR3: CSAGEQGAKETQYF. Here the CDR3 DNA reads TGCAGTGCTGGAGAACAGGGGGCGAAAGAGACCCAGTACTTC.

This clonotype was recorded at least ten times. The chain recombines TRBV29-1 with TRBJ2-5; possibly TRBD2 for D (6 bases). The CDR3 runs to 11 residues. Germline lookup yields CDR1 SQVTM and CDR2 ANQGSEA. Trimming shortened V by 5 bases and J by 5 bases, and 9 bases separated the two germline ends. For the CDR3, the DNA is TGCAGCGTTTTTCTAGCGGAGACCCAGTACTTC. Protein sequence: CSVFLAETQYF.

This clonotype was found a few times. V gene TRBV5-1 combines with J gene TRBJ1-1; the D is unclear. Deletions cut 0 bases from V and 5 bases from J, with 11 bases between. The V gene's germline CDR1 is SGHRS and CDR2 YFSETQ. The CDR3 runs 14 residues. The CDR3 here is CASSLEGLWTEAFF. CDR3 DNA: TGCGCCAGCAGCTTGGAGGGTCTTTGGACTGAAGCTTTCTTT.

The table lists this clonotype with many counts. The V call is TRBV30, the J call TRBJ2-7; D gene ambiguous. Between the trimmed V and J ends, which lost 6 bases and 0 bases, there was a span of 15 bases. Germline CDR1 GTSNPN, CDR2 SVGIG (reference sequence). This CDR3 has 14 residues. This CDR3 is CACGGSFPSYEQYF. CDR3 nucleotides: TGTGCCTGCGGTGGCAGCTTCCCCTCCTACGAGCAGTACTTC.

This clonotype was seen a handful of times. This chain connects TRBV4-2 to TRBJ2-5; TRBD2 agrees at 11 bases. V was pared by 0 bases and J by 3 bases, with 6 bases of the junction left unmatched. The CDR3 consists of 17 residues. Germline V lookup: CDR1 LGHNA, CDR2 YNFKEQ. The CDR3, as DNA: TGTGCCAGCAGCCAAGAGGGTAGCGGGAGGGCCGAAGAGACCCAGTACTTC. As protein: CASSQEGSGRAEETQYF.